This T cell receptor beta chain was sequenced for a study of T-cell reconstitution after alpha-beta-depleted transplantation in children. CDR1 and CDR2 (germline): LNHDA, SQIVND (reference sequence). The CDR3 extends over 15 amino acids. Between the trimmed V and J ends, which lost 6 bases and 1 base, there was a span of 15 bases. Unique molecular identifiers were used in preparing the TCRbeta library. TCRdb redid the calling of the PCR reads with MiXCR, one entry per CDR3 protein. The sample lists 500,000 or so distinct CDR3 sequences, about 31% occurring once. This clonotype was found once. The chain couples TRBV19 to TRBJ1-1, with a possible D match to TRBD1 (6 bases). This clonotype was obtained from a human donor who donated a stem cell graft to a child with aplastic anemia. The source material was PBMCs from the stem cell graft donor, sampled from the stem cell graft. The CDR3 region is CASRPGQQGNTEAFF. CDR3 nucleotides: TGTGCCAGTAGGCCTGGACAACAGGGGAACACTGAAGCTTTCTTT.